This T cell receptor beta chain comes out of a study of identical twins (TCRdb year 2016). A note on the overall study: To test whether fetal clonotypes persist, the study used deep sequencing on TCR alpha and beta repertoires from monozygotic twins, unrelated adults of various ages, and cord blood. To rule out contamination, replicate twin experiments were performed at different times with different library preparation protocols.

V and J are truncated by 0 bases and 5 bases respectively, leaving an intervening sequence of 6 bases. From the cysteine up to the phenylalanine, the CDR3 has a length of 13 residues. The entry retains the CDR3 DNA only, 39 bases that are in frame from base 1. CDR1 and CDR2 were assigned from the germline V gene (reference sequence) as SEHNR and FQNEAQ. The library was made by 5' RACE. TCRdb records Illumina HiSeq 2000 as the sequencer. Template switching added a universal primer binding site, and the final cDNA carried a unique molecular identifier that allowed TCR cDNA molecules to be counted accurately. Specific primers in the conserved constant-segment region were used to synthesize first-strand cDNA for TCR alpha and beta chains. To control for contamination, every cDNA library was double barcoded, receiving both a SMART-Mk sample barcode and Illumina barcodes. TruSeq adapter sequences and Illumina sample barcodes were added in two successive PCR steps. The Illumina HiSeq platform was used with custom primers to sequence TCR alpha and beta cDNA libraries. The study's processing was this. Raw reads were processed with MiGEC to extract unique molecular identifiers, and MiXCR was used to determine CDR3 positions. For each individual, recombination models were inferred using an EM algorithm with the repgenHMM and IGoR tools. Shared clonotypes were analyzed with the tcR package in R, and sharing was normalized by the product of cloneset sizes. Out-of-frame nonproductive sequences were analyzed to study raw recombination free of thymic and clonal selection effects. TCRdb passed the public sequencing reads through fastp at Q25 and MiXCR, retaining productive beta sequences. A single entry per CDR3 protein holds the most common genes and DNA from its merged rows. The V and J calls and clone size come from TCRdb's table, not from the authors' own analysis. The sample table shows roughly 280,000 distinct CDR3 sequences, and roughly 9.8% are seen once. About 7.1% of the sample lies in the top ten.

This clonotype was seen many times. Its antigen remains unidentified. Within one base of it there is no much larger clone, and no base qualities were kept. Broader findings and caveats from the paper: Abundant cord blood beta clonotypes carried fewer insertions; young adult naive repertoires showed a weaker similar trend, while memory repertoires showed none. Because the same donors could not be followed over many years, conclusions were based on cross-sectional statistical analysis. In monozygotic twins, out-of-frame TCR alpha sharing was systematically underestimated by recombination models, although the models agreed with sharing between unrelated individuals. Invariant T cells such as MAIT and iNKT could partly confound zero-insertion analyses, though diverse VJ usage argued against this for most clonotypes. In beta out-of-frame sequences, excess twin sharing was weaker, because having fewer shared sequences lowered the signal-to-noise ratio. Out-of-frame TCR alpha sequences shared between twins showed an excess of low generation-probability sequences compared with coincidental sharing between unrelated individuals.

Only healthy Caucasian donors were included. The twin cohort consisted of three pairs of female monozygotic twins, all aged roughly 18 to 29 years. Positive isolation kits from Invitrogen were used to isolate the CD4+ and CD8+ T cell populations. The sample was also linked to a second study, of yellow fever vaccine responses in identical twins. The second study's paper adds: The authors reported that the T cell response to vaccination in identical twins appeared partly convergent and partly personalized. Focusing on identical twins, the study followed the T cell clones that responded to the vaccine, and did so with precision.

This clonotype originated in a woman between 18 and 29 years old in good health. The V and J segments used are TRBV7-9 and TRBJ2-3; a confident D gene designation cannot be given. The sample comprised CD8+ T cells sorted from blood. The CDR3: CASSLASRDTQYF. The sequence in DNA is TGTGCCAGCAGCTTAGCCTCACGAGATACGCAGTATTTT.